The 21 T cell receptor beta chains below come from one sample, sequenced in a study of T cells in Graves' hyperthyroidism and ophthalmopathy. The TCR beta CDR3 regions underwent amplification using RNA transcripts as the source. Initially, a first-round RT-PCR of the TCR CDR3 employed the HTBI primer set. TCRdb re-called the multiplex PCR reads through MiXCR, storing one row per CDR3 protein. The data contain 200,000 to 300,000 distinct CDR3 sequences, 16% of them seen just once; the ten biggest clones take up 25% to 30%. Sequences were obtained from blood. The source of these receptors is a woman aged 18-30 years with Graves' ophthalmopathy.

This clonotype was found many times. The chain uses TRBV15 and TRBJ1-5; the D gene is possibly TRBD1 (5 bases). CDR3 length: 13 amino acids. Germline V gene sequence: CDR1 LNHNV, CDR2 YYDKDF (reference sequence). V was shortened by 3 bases and J by 7 bases, with 10 bases between the two germline ends. The CDR3 sequence: CATSRVRGQPQHF. The DNA for the CDR3 is TGTGCCACCAGCAGGGTCCGGGGCCAGCCCCAGCATTTT.

This clonotype has a single count. This chain uses TRBV2 with TRBJ1-6; D unclear. CDR1 is SNHLY and CDR2 is FYNNEI in the germline V gene. Trimming removed 7 bases at V and 8 bases at J, with 12 bases between. The CDR3 is made up of 13 amino acids. The DNA for the CDR3 is TGTGCCAGCACTGGAGCGGAATATTCACCCCTCCACTTT. Translating gives CASTGAEYSPLHF.

Many counts were recorded for this clonotype. Here the CDR3 DNA reads TGTGCCAGCAGTATTCTAGCGGGAATATCCTACGAGCAGTACTTC. This sequence encodes CASSILAGISYEQYF. This chain uses TRBV28 with TRBJ2-7, with 9 nucleotides matching TRBD2. Trimming cost V 5 bases and J 1 base; bases outside gene matches: 6. The CDR3 runs 15 residues. Germline CDR1 MDHEN, CDR2 SYDVKM.

This clonotype occurred many times. J is TRBJ2-7 and V is TRBV20-1; D gene ambiguous. CDR3 length: 12 amino acids. Between the trimmed V and J ends, which lost 2 bases and 0 bases, there was a span of 5 bases. CDR1 is DFQATT, CDR2 SNEGSKA, per germline (reference sequence). The CDR3 spells CSARRDSYEQYF. DNA of the CDR3: TGCAGTGCTAGAAGGGACTCCTACGAGCAGTACTTC.

The chain combines TRBV4-2 with TRBJ2-5, with D perhaps TRBD1 (5 bases). CDR1 and CDR2 (germline): LGHNA, YNFKEQ. CDR3 size: 17 residues. V lost 4 bases, J lost 2 bases, and 20 bases lay in between. In DNA form, the CDR3 reads TGTGCCAGCAGCCCGCTGTTCCGGACAAGGGAACAAGAGACCCAGTACTTC. It encodes CASSPLFRTREQETQYF.

This clonotype was detected many times. The genes are TRBV28 and TRBJ1-2; D not certain. Trimming removed 6 bases at V and 0 bases at J, with 11 bases between. Looked up from germline, CDR1 is MDHEN and CDR2 is SYDVKM. The CDR3 has 14 amino acids. This CDR3 reads CASRIDTSNYGYTF. The DNA of the CDR3 is TGTGCCAGCAGAATAGACACTTCTAACTATGGCTACACCTTC.

The CDR3 loop is CASSPSSGSGYNEQFF. The CDR3, as DNA: TGTGCCAGCAGCCCTTCTAGCGGGAGTGGATACAATGAGCAGTTCTTC. The V call is TRBV27, the J call TRBJ2-1, with 10 bases lining up with TRBD2. Looked up from germline, CDR1 is MNHEY and CDR2 is SMNVEV (reference sequence). There are 16 residues in the CDR3. Trimming removed 6 bases from V and 4 bases from J; junction bases left unmatched: 9.

The sample holds many counts of this clonotype. The chain joins TRBV24-1 to TRBJ2-5; possibly TRBD1 for D (5 bases). Germline values: CDR1 KGHDR, CDR2 SFDVKD. The CDR3 covers 14 residues. Trimming removed 2 bases from V and 7 bases from J, with 13 bases in between. CDR3 sequence: CATSDYRQSGTQYF. The CDR3 DNA sequence: TGTGCCACCAGTGATTATAGACAGTCGGGGACCCAGTACTTC.

This clonotype was detected many times. V is TRBV28 and J is TRBJ1-5; D possibly corresponds to TRBD1 (6 bases). The germline gives CDR1 MDHEN, CDR2 SYDVKM. Trimming shortened V by 5 bases and J by 6 bases, and 11 bases separated the two germline ends. CDR3 size: 13 residues. CDR3 sequence: CASSVQGFQPQHF. The CDR3 DNA reads TGTGCCAGCAGTGTACAGGGATTTCAGCCCCAGCATTTT.

Ten or more counts support this clonotype. J is TRBJ2-3 and V is TRBV5-1; 7 nucleotides align to TRBD2. Trimming removed 2 bases from V and 0 bases from J; junction bases left unmatched: 6. In germline, CDR1 is SGHRS, CDR2 YFSETQ. The CDR3 covers 16 residues. CDR3 protein: CASSFGTTISTDTQYF. The CDR3 DNA sequence: TGCGCCAGCAGCTTCGGGACTACGATTAGCACAGATACGCAGTATTTT.

This clonotype was counted at least ten times. The J gene is TRBJ2-5, the V gene TRBV9; 13 bases align to TRBD2. The CDR3 spans 18 residues. The ends lost 2 bases at V and 2 bases at J; junction bases unmatched: 9. The V gene's germline CDR1 is SGDLS and CDR2 YYNGEE. CDR3 residues: CASSVTSGRTIRQETQYF. The CDR3 DNA sequence: TGTGCCAGCAGCGTGACTAGCGGGAGGACAATAAGACAAGAGACCCAGTACTTC.

This clonotype was found a few times. V and J are TRBV4-1 and TRBJ1-2; D unresolved. This CDR3 is 15 amino acids long. Germline CDR1 reads MGHRA; CDR2 reads YSYEKL. The V gene lost 0 bases and the J gene lost 6 bases, with 14 bases spanning the gap. The CDR3 loop reads CASSQEAAVFHGYTF. CDR3 sequence (DNA): TGCGCCAGCAGCCAAGAAGCCGCAGTGTTCCATGGCTACACCTTC.

This clonotype was found many times. The V call is TRBV18, the J call TRBJ2-3, with TRBD1 matching 10 bases. The CDR3 totals 13 residues. Germline CDR1 KGHSH, CDR2 LQKENI. The V segment lost 5 bases and the J segment 4 bases; nucleotides outside the gene matches: 0. CDR3 loop: CASSGTGADTQYF. DNA of the CDR3: TGTGCCAGCTCAGGGACAGGGGCAGATACGCAGTATTTT.

V gene TRBV18 combines with J gene TRBJ1-3; D is perhaps TRBD1 (5 bases). Germline V gene sequence: CDR1 KGHSH, CDR2 LQKENI. The length of the CDR3 is 16 residues. The V end lost 4 bases, the J end lost 2 bases, and 15 bases lay between the germline ends. The CDR3, as DNA: TGTGCCAGCTCACGGGACGGCGGGAGTACTGGAAACACCATATATTTT. It specifies CASSRDGGSTGNTIYF.

In this sample, this clonotype turned up many times. This chain joins TRBV7-9 and TRBJ1-1; D is unresolved. CDR1 SEHNR and CDR2 FQNEAQ come from the germline V gene (reference sequence). The CDR3 consists of 12 residues. Trimming removed 5 bases from V and 7 bases from J, with 11 bases in between. CDR3 sequence reads: CASSPTGYEAFF. The DNA of the CDR3 is TGTGCCAGCAGCCCGACGGGATATGAAGCTTTCTTT.

This clonotype was detected many times. The chain combines TRBV28 with TRBJ2-7; perhaps TRBD1 as D (5 bases). Germline CDR1 is MDHEN and CDR2 is SYDVKM. V was shortened by 2 bases and J by 5 bases, with 16 bases between the two germline ends. The CDR3 is 15 residues long. DNA of the CDR3: TGTGCCAGCAGTTTACGTTCTGCAGGGCGCGACGAGCAGTACTTC. It codes for CASSLRSAGRDEQYF. The whole variable domain, remainder taken from reference TRBV28 and TRBJ2-7, is DVKVTQSSRYLVKRTGEKVFLECVQDMDHENMFWYRQDPGLGLRLIYFSYDVKMKEKGDIPEGYSVSREKKERFSLILESASTNQTSMYLCASSLRSAGRDEQYFGPGTRLTVT.

This clonotype was seen at least ten times. The chain uses TRBV6-5 and TRBJ1-1; TRBD1 matches 8 bases. V trimming: 0 bases; J trimming: 3 bases; junction bases outside the gene matches: 6. The germline V gene has CDR1 MNHEY and CDR2 SVGAGI. This CDR3 has 16 residues. The CDR3 loop is CASSYSDREGDTEAFF. The CDR3 bases are TGTGCCAGCAGTTACTCGGACAGGGAGGGGGACACTGAAGCTTTCTTT.

This clonotype was detected many times. This rearrangement joins TRBV5-1 to TRBJ1-1; TRBD1 is a possible D gene (5 bases). Trimming pared 0 bases from V and 2 bases from J, leaving 8 bases between. The CDR3 loop spans 14 amino acids. Germline V CDR1 and CDR2: SGHRS, YFSETQ. CDR3 DNA: TGCGCCAGCAGCTTGGGAGGGGTTAACACTGAAGCTTTCTTT. Residues: CASSLGGVNTEAFF.

This clonotype was counted ten times or more. V usage is TRBV5-4 and J usage is TRBJ2-5; perhaps TRBD1 as D (5 bases). The germline V and J ends were trimmed by 4 bases and 7 bases, with 14 bases remaining between them. The CDR3 has 13 amino acids. Per the germline V gene, CDR1 is SGHNT and CDR2 is YYREEE (reference sequence). The CDR3 DNA is TGTGCCAGCAGCCCACAGGCAATCGGGACCCAGTACTTC. Its protein product is CASSPQAIGTQYF.

This clonotype was seen ten or more times. This chain connects TRBV28 to TRBJ1-6; D perhaps matches TRBD1 (6 bases). The CDR3 runs 16 residues. CDR1 is MDHEN and CDR2 is SYDVKM in the germline V gene. V was cut by 8 bases and J by 1 base, with 15 bases left in between. This CDR3 reads CASLHRERSYNSPLHF. The DNA for the CDR3 is TGTGCCAGCCTCCACAGGGAACGGTCCTATAATTCACCCCTCCACTTT. The variable domain in full, with the rest retrieved from reference TRBV28 and TRBJ1-6, is DVKVTQSSRYLVKRTGEKVFLECVQDMDHENMFWYRQDPGLGLRLIYFSYDVKMKEKGDIPEGYSVSREKKERFSLILESASTNQTSMYLCASLHRERSYNSPLHFGNGTRLTVT.

This clonotype showed up many times. This chain uses TRBV28 with TRBJ2-3, with unresolved D. Trimming cost V 6 bases and J 5 bases, with 21 bases left between them. The length of the CDR3 is 16 residues. Germline V CDR1 and CDR2: MDHEN, SYDVKM. The CDR3 coding sequence is TGTGCCAGCAGGGAAAGTTTAGCCCCCTATGGAGATACGCAGTATTTT. Protein: CASRESLAPYGDTQYF.